The clone carrying this TCR beta chain was observed at least ten times. Its antigen is not identified. This sample stems from a study of neurological immune-mediated disorders. Whole-study results and caveats: While HTLV-1-associated myelopathy showed the greatest TCR clonal expansion, multiple sclerosis showed the least, falling below healthy controls.

It was from 2 million PBMCs stored at -80 C that the unsorted libraries were obtained. cDNA was made by 5'RACE with 10-nucleotide random UMIs. TCRdb recomputed calls from the 5' RACE reads with MiXCR, one row per CDR3 protein. This sample has roughly 90,000 distinct CDR3 sequences, with approximately 4% found just once. CDR3 length: 15 amino acids. V shed 5 bases and J shed 0 bases, with 12 bases lying between them. CDR1 is SGHTA and CDR2 is FQGNSA in the germline V gene. Sequencing used PBMCs. The sequence derives from a woman between 50 and 59 years old with multiple sclerosis. J is TRBJ2-3 and V is TRBV7-2; weak D call: TRBD2 (5 bases). The CDR3 spells CASSPLWTSTDTQYF. The CDR3 region has the DNA TGTGCCAGCAGCCCCCTGTGGACTAGCACAGATACGCAGTATTTT.